This entry lists 4 T cell receptor beta chains sequenced from one sample in a study of technical replicates of blood from a handful of donors. The assay was immunoSEQ multiplex PCR, and TCRdb's table has in-frame clones only and misses some. The sample lists 85,000 to 100,000 clones, around 96% occurring once. Sequencing was done on a sample of T cells isolated from PBMCs. These receptors all stem from a human donor in good health.

The gene calls are TRBV10-1 and TRBJ2-1, with D unresolved. The germline gives CDR1 WNHNN, CDR2 SYGVQD (reference sequence). CDR3 length: 10 amino acids. V lost 6 bases and J 6 bases, leaving 3 bases between the germline ends. Here the CDR3 DNA reads TGCGCCAGCAGCGGCAATGAGCAGTTCTTC. Residues: CASSGNEQFF.

The genes are TRBV5-1 and TRBJ2-5; perhaps TRBD2 as D (5 bases). CDR1 and CDR2 from the germline V gene are SGHRS and YFSETQ. CDR3 length equals 14 residues. Trimming shortened V by 1 base and J by 5 bases, and 12 bases separated the two germline ends. For the CDR3, the DNA is TGCGCCAGCAGCTTGAACAGCGGCCGTGAGACCCAGTACTTC. It specifies CASSLNSGRETQYF.

The J gene is TRBJ2-2, the V gene TRBV30; D is possibly TRBD2 (6 bases). Trimming took 3 bases from V and 0 from J, leaving 11 bases between them. Germline V lookup: CDR1 GTSNPN, CDR2 SVGIG (reference sequence). This CDR3 is 15 amino acids long. CDR3 coding DNA: TGTGCCTGGAGCCCGGGAGCGACGAACACCGGGGAGCTGTTTTTT. Translated: CAWSPGATNTGELFF.

V is TRBV7-3 and J is TRBJ2-2; a possible D gene is TRBD1 (6 bases). The germline V gene has CDR1 SGHTA and CDR2 FQGTGA. The CDR3 loop spans 16 amino acids. Trimming removed 4 bases from V and 1 base from J, with 13 bases in between. The DNA of the CDR3 is TGTGCCAGCAGCTCACAGGGCCCCATGAACACCGGGGAGCTGTTTTTT. Encoded protein: CASSSQGPMNTGELFF.